What follows are 15 T cell receptor beta chains derived from one specimen sequenced in a study of shared clonotypes between healthy human individuals. Only CD45RO-negative cells positively selected for CCR7 counted as naive CD8 cells, so terminally differentiated effector memory CD45RA+ cells were excluded. Sequenced by immunoSEQ multiplex PCR; TCRdb stores in-frame clones only, minus some. The data contain around 1.9 million clones, 93% of them singletons. The sequenced sample consisted of naive CD8+ T cells from PBMCs. The receptors were gathered from a man aged 18-30 years in good health. Some clones in this sample may be carry-over from other donors' samples.

The chain is built from TRBV28 and TRBJ1-1; 9 bases fit TRBD1. CDR1 and CDR2 from the germline V gene are MDHEN and SYDVKM. The CDR3 extends over 15 amino acids. The ends lost 6 bases at V and 3 bases at J; junction bases unmatched: 8. This CDR3 reads CASRGNRGQDTEAFF. CDR3 DNA: TGTGCCAGCAGGGGGAACAGGGGGCAGGACACTGAAGCTTTCTTT.

The V and J genes are TRBV19 and TRBJ2-4; D not certain. There are 14 residues in the CDR3. Germline CDR1 LNHDA, CDR2 SQIVND (reference sequence). Trimming removed 7 bases from V and 6 bases from J, with 16 bases in between. In DNA, the CDR3 is TGTGCCAGTACCGTCCCTGAGAGGAGAAACATTCAGTACTTC. It yields the protein CASTVPERRNIQYF.

The V gene is TRBV9, the J gene TRBJ1-2, with a possible D match to TRBD1 (5 bases). This CDR3 comprises 14 residues. CDR1 is SGDLS, CDR2 YYNGEE, per germline. Deletions cut 4 bases from V and 6 bases from J, with 16 bases between. The CDR3 spells CASSPGLSSNGYTF. In DNA, the CDR3 is TGTGCCAGCAGCCCGGGACTGTCGTCGAATGGCTACACCTTC.

This clone was recorded once. The chain is built from TRBV7-9 and TRBJ2-1; 12 bases line up with TRBD2. Germline CDR1 and CDR2: SEHNR and FQNEAQ (reference sequence). Unmatched junction bases numbered 4, after V lost 5 bases and J lost 5 bases. The length of the CDR3 is 15 residues. The CDR3 reads CASSTTSGGHNEQFF. CDR3 DNA sequence: TGTGCCAGCAGCACGACTAGCGGGGGCCACAATGAGCAGTTCTTC.

The chain links TRBV7-9 to TRBJ2-1; D may be TRBD1 (7 bases). V was shortened by 5 bases and J by 5 bases, with 16 bases between the two germline ends. This CDR3 is built from 15 residues. Per germline, CDR1 SEHNR and CDR2 FQNEAQ (reference sequence). The CDR3 reads CASSKPGQRDNEQFF. In DNA form, the CDR3 reads TGTGCCAGCAGCAAACCGGGACAGCGGGACAATGAGCAGTTCTTC.

Turning to this clone: Other DNA variants within this sample encode the same CDR3. The chain uses TRBV9 and TRBJ2-7, with TRBD1 matching 7 bases. V dropped 2 bases and J dropped 7; count of bases not matched to a gene: 9. Looked up from germline, CDR1 is SGDLS and CDR2 is YYNGEE. The CDR3 spans 14 residues. CDR3 sequence: CASSVGAGGREQYF. CDR3 nucleotides: TGTGCCAGCAGCGTGGGAGCAGGGGGTCGGGAGCAGTACTTC.

The chain employs TRBV28 and TRBJ1-5, with unresolved D. Germline lookup yields CDR1 MDHEN and CDR2 SYDVKM. The length of the CDR3 is 13 residues. The germline V and J ends were trimmed by 6 bases and 6 bases, with 12 bases remaining between them. CDR3 protein: CASSIPGRQPQHF. The CDR3 coding sequence is TGTGCCAGCAGCATCCCAGGTCGTCAGCCCCAGCATTTT.

This rearrangement joins TRBV7-2 to TRBJ2-7; perhaps TRBD1 as D (5 bases). The ends were cut back, 0 bases at V and 5 bases at J, with 14 bases in the middle. CDR1 is SGHTA and CDR2 is FQGNSA in the germline V gene. The CDR3 runs 15 residues. In DNA, the CDR3 is TGTGCCAGCAGCTTAGCGGGTGGGGCCCTCAACGAGCAGTACTTC. Translation gives CASSLAGGALNEQYF.

Written as DNA, the CDR3 is TGTGCCAGTTATTACGCCGTAAGACAGGGGTATGCCAATGAGCAGTTCTTC. This encodes CASYYAVRQGYANEQFF. The V and J genes are TRBV28 and TRBJ2-1; TRBD1 matches at 8 bases. The germline V gene has CDR1 MDHEN and CDR2 SYDVKM. This CDR3 is built from 17 residues. The junction had 19 bases not matched to a gene; V was cut back by 9 bases and J by 6 bases.

Worth noting for this clone: The junction departs from germline at one end; a sequencing error may be responsible. The chain uses TRBV9 and TRBJ2-1, with D hard to call. CDR1 SGDLS and CDR2 YYNGEE come from the germline V gene. This CDR3 contains 13 residues. The chain's CDR3 is CASSGGNYDEQFF. The CDR3 region has the DNA TGTGCCAGCAGCGGTGGCAACTACGATGAGCAGTTCTTC. Full variable domain (remainder filled in from reference TRBV9 and TRBJ2-1): DSGVTQTPKHLITATGQRVTLRCSPRSGDLSVYWYQQSLDQGLQFLIQYYNGEERAKGNILERFSAQQFPDLHSELNLSSLELGDSALYFCASSGGNYDEQFFGPGTRLTVL.

CDR3 sequence reads: CASSLGQSEQYF. DNA of the CDR3: TGTGCCAGCAGCCTGGGACAGAGCGAGCAGTACTTC. The chain couples TRBV28 to TRBJ2-7, with 7 bases matching TRBD1. The CDR3 extends over 12 amino acids. Germline assignment: CDR1 MDHEN and CDR2 SYDVKM. J was trimmed by 6 bases and V by 6 bases; bases with no gene match: 5.

V gene TRBV28 combines with J gene TRBJ1-2; D gene ambiguous. Trimming left V 1 base short and J 1 base short, with 16 bases between. The V gene's germline CDR1 is MDHEN and CDR2 SYDVKM. The CDR3 extends over 17 amino acids. The CDR3 DNA reads as TGTGCCAGCAGTTTATTTGGCGGGGAACTCGGTAACTATGGCTACACCTTC. It specifies CASSLFGGELGNYGYTF.

The chain couples TRBV18 to TRBJ2-7, with D possibly called TRBD1 or TRBD2 (5 bases each). Trimming removed 1 base at V and 0 bases at J, with 10 bases between. This CDR3 is built from 15 residues. Germline V gene sequence: CDR1 KGHSH, CDR2 LQKENI. This CDR3 is CASSPRDGTSYEQYF. In DNA form, the CDR3 reads TGTGCCAGCTCACCACGGGACGGAACCTCCTACGAGCAGTACTTC.

The V and J genes are TRBV27 and TRBJ1-2; 7 bases agree with TRBD1. CDR1 is MNHEY, CDR2 SMNVEV, per germline (reference sequence). The CDR3 extends over 13 amino acids. J gave up 8 bases and V 5 bases, and 8 bases lay outside the gene matches. Here the CDR3 reads CASSPLTGQGYTF. In nucleotides, the CDR3 is TGTGCCAGCAGTCCTTTGACAGGGCAGGGCTACACCTTC.

The genes are TRBV28 and TRBJ1-2; D uncertain. Trimming left V 4 bases short and J 2 bases short, with 17 bases between. The CDR3 is 16 amino acids. The germline V gene encodes CDR1 MDHEN and CDR2 SYDVKM. CDR3 sequence: CASSSPAVDLNYGYTF. DNA for the CDR3: TGTGCCAGCAGTTCCCCCGCGGTAGACCTAAACTATGGCTACACCTTC.